The 10 T cell receptor beta chains presented below share a single source sample, sequenced in a study of STAT3 mutations in large granular lymphocyte leukemia. Study-level results: Every T-cell large granular lymphocyte leukemia patient had at least one immunodominant TCR beta clonotype.

For these TCRs, the target antigens are not known. Measured with immunoSEQ multiplex PCR; TCRdb has only the in-frame clones, and not every one. Of about 15,000 clones in the sample, roughly four fifths were seen once. The specimen was peripheral blood mononuclear cells. The receptors originated from a man in his fifties or sixties with T-cell large granular lymphocyte leukemia. Some clones in this sample may be carry-over from other donors' samples.

The gene calls are TRBV18 and TRBJ2-1; 8 bases are a match to TRBD2. With V trimmed by 9 bases and J by 7 bases, 11 bases remained unmatched. This CDR3 has 14 amino acids. The germline V gene encodes CDR1 KGHSH and CDR2 LQKENI. The CDR3 nucleotides are TGTGCCAGTGTCAGGCAGCGGGAGCATAATGAGCAGTTCTTC. Translated, it gives CASVRQREHNEQFF.

The rearrangement joins TRBV14 to TRBJ2-1; D might be TRBD1 (6 bases). Germline loops: CDR1 SGHDN, CDR2 FVKESK. The CDR3 covers 17 residues. V lost 0 bases, J lost 0 bases, and 12 bases lay in between. CDR3 sequence reads: CASSQENRASSYNEQFF. CDR3 nucleotide sequence: TGTGCCAGCAGCCAAGAAAACAGGGCGAGCTCCTACAATGAGCAGTTCTTC.

The chain combines TRBV7-9 with TRBJ2-5; 8 bases match TRBD2. From germline, CDR1 is SEHNR and CDR2 FQNEAQ (reference sequence). CDR3 length: 16 residues. The V and J ends lost 1 base and 2 bases, in that order; junction bases with no gene match: 6. The CDR3 DNA reads TGTGCCAGCAGCTTAGGACCCGGGGGGGTACAAGAGACCCAGTACTTC. Protein: CASSLGPGGVQETQYF.

V usage is TRBV6-1 and J usage is TRBJ2-3; 12 nucleotides agree with TRBD2. V trimming: 2 bases; J trimming: 4 bases; junction bases outside the gene matches: 1. This CDR3 region has 15 residues. CDR1 and CDR2 (germline): MNHNS, SASEGT. DNA of the CDR3: TGTGCCAGCAGTGAACTAGCGGGGGGGCCAGATACGCAGTATTTT. Protein product: CASSELAGGPDTQYF.

This chain joins TRBV6-6 and TRBJ2-1; D is uncertain. V lost 5 bases to trimming and J lost 5 bases, with 7 bases between them. The CDR3 has 12 amino acids. Germline values: CDR1 MNHNY, CDR2 SVGAGI (reference sequence). The chain's CDR3 is CASSRSDNEQFF. CDR3 nucleotides: TGTGCCAGCAGTCGCAGTGACAATGAGCAGTTCTTC.

The rearrangement uses TRBV6-6 and TRBJ1-5; D might be TRBD1 (5 bases). Germline V gene sequence: CDR1 MNHNY, CDR2 SVGAGI (reference sequence). V was pared by 6 bases and J by 3 bases, with 9 bases between. This CDR3 has 13 amino acids. The CDR3 loop reads CASSQGPNQPQHF. The CDR3 nucleotides are TGTGCCAGCAGCCAGGGTCCCAATCAGCCCCAGCATTTT.

This clone was counted only a few times. This chain joins TRBV10-2 and TRBJ2-2, with 8 positions matching TRBD2. The CDR3 has 14 residues. With V trimmed by 6 bases and J by 7 bases, 7 bases remained unmatched. CDR1 WSHSY and CDR2 SAAADI come from the germline V gene. The CDR3 sequence is CASRTTSDHGELFF. In DNA form, the CDR3 reads TGCGCCAGCAGAACGACTAGCGACCACGGGGAGCTGTTTTTT.

The chain uses TRBV10-3 and TRBJ2-2, with D unclear. The ends were cut back, 5 bases at V and 0 bases at J, with 13 bases in the middle. From germline, CDR1 is ENHRY and CDR2 SYGVKD. This CDR3 has 16 amino acids. The CDR3: CAISFAANPNTGELFF. CDR3 DNA sequence: TGTGCCATCAGTTTTGCCGCCAACCCGAACACCGGGGAGCTGTTTTTT.

This clone has only a few counts. The chain employs TRBV6-1 and TRBJ2-5; the D is unclear. Germline CDR1 MNHNS, CDR2 SASEGT. This CDR3 comprises 14 residues. Trimming cost V 6 bases and J 4 bases, with 15 bases left between them. CDR3 protein: CASSLVGWRETQYF. The CDR3 nucleotides are TGTGCCAGCAGCCTTGTGGGGTGGAGAGAGACCCAGTACTTC.

The chain has TRBV4-1 and TRBJ2-7; the match to TRBD1 covers 7 bases. The CDR3 is made up of 14 amino acids. The V gene end was trimmed by 3 bases and the J gene end by 3 bases; junction bases not matched to a gene: 5. In germline, CDR1 is MGHRA, CDR2 YSYEKL. The CDR3 DNA reads as TGCGCCAGCAGCCACCGGGACAGTGACTACGAGCAGTACTTC. This gives the protein CASSHRDSDYEQYF.